This record looks at one T cell receptor beta chain sequence and its context. Its antigen is unknown. The data derive from a study of OX40 agonist ivuxolimab in advanced cancers. Findings and caveats of the study: Determination of antigen specificity was not performed for the expanded peripheral T cells. Also present in some nonresponders was a low level of normalized T-cell clonal expansion.

Assay used: immunoSEQ multiplex PCR; TCRdb lists only in-frame clones, some missing. The sample has around 94,000 clones; more than 85% are singletons. The source material was CD4+ or CD8+ T cells sorted from blood, sampled in a trial of the OX40 agonist ivuxolimab. The receptor's source is an adult with an advanced solid tumor such as melanoma, head and neck, liver or kidney cancer.

The DNA for the CDR3 is TGTGCCAGCAGCTTACTTTCTGGGGCTAGCGGGGGGGCTCGGGATACGCAGTATTTT. Translating it yields CASSLLSGASGGARDTQYF. V gene TRBV7-8 combines with J gene TRBJ2-3; 12 bases fit TRBD2. V was clipped by 2 bases and J by 6 bases; unmatched bases: 15. The CDR3 runs to 19 residues. The germline V gene encodes CDR1 SGHVS and CDR2 FQNEAQ.